This T cell receptor beta chain was captured by sequencing in a study of a mutant IDH1 vaccine in newly diagnosed glioma. Turning to the study itself: Patients in the study were vaccinated eight times, receiving shots in weeks 1, 3, 5, 7, 11, 15, 19 and 23. Former treatment meant radiotherapy, temozolomide, or both; the majority had gotten both.

The ends were cut back, 2 bases at V and 7 bases at J, with 12 bases in the middle. This CDR3 spans 14 amino acids. Germline values: CDR1 MNHEY, CDR2 SVGAGI. The table came from immunoSEQ multiplex PCR; TCRdb's copy has only in-frame clones and leaves some out. The table shows under 70,000 clones, with about 81% occurring only once. Study-wide results and limits: The study observed vaccine-induced immune responses in more than 80% of patients. Pseudoprogression seemed unlinked to shifts in top peripheral T cell clonotypes.

Time point reported: week 5, during vaccination. Each vaccine dose was 300 ug of mutant IDH1 20-mer peptide, with topical imiquimod. This clone was seen more than once but under ten times. Its specificity is not known. The V and J genes are TRBV6-5 and TRBJ1-5; no reliable D call. The receptor comes from a man aged 25-40 years with glioma. Material: PBMCs, obtained from a glioma patient whose treatment included an IDH1 peptide vaccine. CDR3 protein: CASSYTRDLQPQHF. The CDR3 DNA sequence: TGTGCCAGCAGTTACACCCGCGACCTCCAGCCCCAGCATTTT.